This T cell receptor beta chain was found in a study of blood T cell repertoires in COVID-19 (TCRdb year 2020). Regarding the research as a whole: Samples from collaborators originated in the United States, Italy and Spain and spanned both the acute and convalescent phases of COVID-19. The prospective study material was composed of cDNA or gDNA derived from T cells, B-cell-depleted T cells, or PBMCs. The dataset comprised deeply sampled blood TCRbeta repertoires from subjects exposed to, actively infected with, or recovered from COVID-19. The repertoires were released in a freely available public database meant as a resource for research on the immune response to SARS-CoV-2. The samples were drawn from the first 160 participants of the ongoing ImmuneRACE study and from more than 1,000 subjects provided by 6 global collaborators. Nearly every sample came with metadata listing a de-identified subject ID, COVID-19 status, age in years and sex. Where HLA class I and class II types were available, the types were taken from metadata supplied by the sample provider, not from assay-based typing. The study at large found these results: The amount of clinical and demographic metadata varied by source and participant and was provided uncurated.

Comments on this clone: Its antigen has not been determined. One end of the junction varies from germline; a read error may be responsible.

From a lookup of the germline V gene (reference sequence), CDR1 and CDR2 are MNHEY and SMNVEV. Its CDR3 holds 21 amino acids, cysteine through phenylalanine. Only the CDR3 DNA stays, 63 bases, in frame from base 1. Collaborating institutions collected whole blood in K2EDTA tubes following their own protocols. For TCRbeta analysis, collaborator samples were shipped as frozen whole blood, as isolated PBMCs, or as DNA extracted from either sample type. The immunoSEQ Assay, a bias-controlled multiplex PCR, was used to amplify TCRbeta CDR3 regions from genomic DNA. The published analysis was carried out like this. Nucleated cell counts per sample were estimated from amplification of reference gene primers within the assay. To quantify the absolute abundance of each unique TCRbeta CDR3 rearrangement, sequence reads were collapsed and filtered. For each sample, productive Simpson clonality was calculated as the square root of Simpson's diversity index across productive rearrangements. As stored in TCRdb, this immuneACCESS dataset retains in-frame rearrangements with V and J assigned. A fraction of the clones does not appear; measured against another copy, unresolved V genes explain less than half of the discrepancy, and the remainder lacks a known reason. The DNA was the basis for D and trimming; V, J and clone size are from that table. The table for this sample lists some 17,000 clones; roughly 87% of them were counted only once. The biggest ten clones account for about 13% of the sample.

Recombination connected TRBV27 to TRBJ2-1, and 12 junctional nucleotides match TRBD2. What was sequenced was peripheral blood. The clonotype originates from a man in his sixties with active COVID-19. The DNA sequence is TGTGCCCGCAGTTTTTATCGGGGGGGACTAGCGGGCGGGTCGGGGTACAATGAGCAGTTCTTC. This sequence encodes CARSFYRGGLAGGSGYNEQFF.